The next 10 T cell receptor beta chains were all read from a single sample in a study of T cells in Graves' hyperthyroidism and ophthalmopathy. Amplified regions were TCR beta CDR3 sequences from RNA transcripts. HTBI primers were used for first-round RT-PCR of the TCR CDR3. TCRdb analysed the multiplex PCR reads with MiXCR anew, one entry per CDR3 protein. Of hundreds of thousands of distinct CDR3 sequences in the sample, around 13% are singletons; the top ten hold 10%. Source material: blood. The origin of the receptors is a young woman with Graves' hyperthyroidism.

This clonotype was recorded only once. The chain links TRBV19 to TRBJ2-5; D not certain. The ends were cut back, 3 bases at V and 0 bases at J, with 11 bases in the middle. Germline V gives CDR1 LNHDA, CDR2 SQIVND (reference sequence). The CDR3 contains 15 residues. CDR3 sequence (DNA): TGTGCCAGTAGTATCAAGGGCTGGTACCAAGAGACCCAGTACTTC. Translating gives CASSIKGWYQETQYF.

This clonotype was observed many times. This chain joins TRBV12-3 or TRBV12-4 and TRBJ2-5; D is unresolved. The CDR3 runs 15 residues. The V and J ends lost 8 bases and 11 bases respectively, with 27 bases between them. The CDR3 loop reads CASGTIGSPLMGQYF. CDR3 sequence (DNA): TGTGCCAGCGGCACAATAGGGTCACCATTGATGGGACAGTACTTC.

The rearrangement joins TRBV7-9 to TRBJ1-2; 8 nucleotides match TRBD1. The CDR3 has 15 residues. CDR1 and CDR2 (germline): SEHNR, FQNEAQ (reference sequence). V was pared by 5 bases and J by 5 bases, with 10 bases of the junction left unmatched. This CDR3 is CASSTSGQGWYGYTF. The CDR3 coding sequence is TGTGCCAGCAGCACCTCCGGACAGGGTTGGTATGGCTACACCTTC.

This clonotype was seen a handful of times. This chain uses TRBV12-5 with TRBJ1-5; D is possibly TRBD1 (6 bases). V was trimmed by 7 bases and J by 0 bases, leaving 13 bases between them. The CDR3 spans 15 residues. Germline assignment: CDR1 LGHNT and CDR2 FRNRAP. The DNA for the CDR3 is TGTGCTAGTGCTTCAGGGGACTATAGCAATCAGCCCCAGCATTTT. It translates to CASASGDYSNQPQHF.

This clonotype came up a few times. The chain has TRBV2 and TRBJ2-3, with unresolved D. Trimming cost V 10 bases and J 4 bases, with 6 bases left between them. Germline V gene data show CDR1 as SNHLY and CDR2 as FYNNEI. This CDR3 is built from 10 residues. CDR3 in DNA: TGTGCCATAAAGGCAGATACGCAGTATTTT. It yields the protein CAIKADTQYF. The whole variable domain, filled in from reference TRBV2 and TRBJ2-3, reads EPEVTQTPSHQVTQMGQEVILRCVPISNHLYFYWYRQILGQKVEFLVSFYNNEISEKSEIFDDQFSVERPDGSNFTLKIRSTKLEDSAMYFCAIKADTQYFGPGTRLTVL.

This clonotype was counted at least ten times. V and J are TRBV2 and TRBJ1-5; no definite D call. V lost 4 bases to trimming and J lost 5 bases, with 9 bases between them. The CDR3 totals 13 residues. Per germline, CDR1 SNHLY and CDR2 FYNNEI. CDR3 sequence (DNA): TGTGCCAGCAGTGCCCTTTGGTATCAGCCCCAGCATTTT. Residues: CASSALWYQPQHF.

The genes are TRBV5-1 and TRBJ2-1; possible D gene TRBD1, 6 bases. The CDR3 contains 14 residues. Germline CDR1 and CDR2: SGHRS and YFSETQ. V lost 4 bases to trimming and J lost 6 bases, with 14 bases between them. This CDR3 is CASSPLDRFNEQFF. The CDR3 nucleotides are TGCGCCAGCAGCCCTCTTGACAGGTTCAATGAGCAGTTCTTC.

This clonotype showed up many times. The chain joins TRBV7-8 to TRBJ2-1, with D uncertain. With 5 bases removed from V and 2 bases from J, the gap between germline ends came to 4 bases. Germline values: CDR1 SGHVS, CDR2 FQNEAQ. The CDR3 totals 12 residues. DNA for the CDR3: TGTGCCAGCAGCCCGGCCTACAATGAGCAGTTCTTC. Its translation: CASSPAYNEQFF.

This clonotype was seen a handful of times. The chain employs TRBV5-1 and TRBJ1-2, with D possibly being TRBD1 (6 bases). Germline loops: CDR1 SGHRS, CDR2 YFSETQ. V lost 3 bases, J lost 5 bases, and 17 bases lay in between. The CDR3 runs 15 residues. CDR3 sequence: CASSWGTSDSYGYTF. In nucleotides, the CDR3 is TGCGCCAGCAGCTGGGGGACATCCGATTCATATGGCTACACCTTC.

Many counts were recorded for this clonotype. The rearrangement joins TRBV6-2 or TRBV6-3 to TRBJ2-1, with 8 bases lining up with TRBD2. V trimming: 6 bases; J trimming: 7 bases; junction bases outside the gene matches: 11. The CDR3 totals 15 residues. Germline V CDR1 and CDR2: MNHEY, SVGEGT. The CDR3: CASRDDGRAGNEQFF. In DNA, the CDR3 is TGTGCCAGCAGAGACGACGGGAGGGCCGGGAATGAGCAGTTCTTC.